The clone carrying this T cell receptor (beta chain) came up once. The data are from a study of shared T cell receptors in the human thymus. Produced via immunoSEQ multiplex PCR; TCRdb's table is partial and in-frame only. This sample has hundreds of thousands of clones, with approximately 88% found just once. The germline V gene has CDR1 SNHLY and CDR2 FYNNEI. The CDR3 length is 19 residues. V was shortened by 5 bases and J by 0 bases, with 23 bases between the two germline ends. The data also belong to a second study, concerning human thymus T cells. This second study says: The donor group consisted of healthy Finnish infants who were having corrective surgery for congenital heart defects. Thymus pieces cut out during corrective heart surgery were the tissue that was used.

The specimen sequenced was thymocytes. The receptor was isolated from a boy under three years old with a congenital heart defect. The chain employs TRBV2 and TRBJ1-5; unclear D gene. CDR3 residues: CASSLTIIQRRNSNQPQHF. CDR3 DNA: TGTGCCAGCAGTCTTACTATTATTCAGAGACGGAATAGCAATCAGCCCCAGCATTTT.